The 14 T cell receptor beta chains presented below share a single source sample, sequenced in a study of blood T cell repertoires in COVID-19. Measured with immunoSEQ multiplex PCR; TCRdb has only the in-frame clones, and not every one. This sample carries over 250,000 clones, over 70% of them seen once, and the ten largest clones take more than 2.5%. The sequencing input was peripheral blood. The source of these receptors is a woman at least 80 years old with acute or convalescent COVID-19.

J is TRBJ2-1 and V is TRBV6-2 or TRBV6-3; 11 positions agree with TRBD2. The ends lost 5 bases at V and 7 bases at J; junction bases unmatched: 7. Per germline, CDR1 MNHEY and CDR2 SVGEGT. This CDR3 region has 15 residues. Here the CDR3 DNA reads TGTGCCAGCAGTAAACTAGCGGGAGTGATGAATGAGCAGTTCTTC. Residues: CASSKLAGVMNEQFF.

This chain links TRBV6-5 with TRBJ2-1, with 7 bases fitting TRBD1. J was trimmed by 0 bases and V by 4 bases; bases with no gene match: 6. There are 16 residues in the CDR3. The germline CDR1 and CDR2 sequences are MNHEY and SVGAGI. CDR3: CASSWDRSSSYNEQFF. The DNA for the CDR3 is TGTGCCAGCAGTTGGGACAGATCAAGCTCCTACAATGAGCAGTTCTTC.

A single count supports this clone. The chain has TRBV18 and TRBJ1-5; D is perhaps TRBD1 (5 bases). This CDR3 is 16 amino acids long. CDR1 and CDR2 from the germline V gene are KGHSH and LQKENI. Trimming left V 5 bases short and J 0 bases short, with 14 bases between. The CDR3 loop reads CASSTDSPYSNQPQHF. CDR3 coding DNA: TGTGCCAGCTCAACAGACAGCCCTTATAGCAATCAGCCCCAGCATTTT.

This clone was counted only a few times. The J gene is TRBJ2-7, the V gene TRBV7-2; possible D gene TRBD2, 6 bases. V was cut by 1 base and J by 2 bases, with 12 bases left in between. The CDR3 totals 15 residues. Germline CDR1 SGHTA, CDR2 FQGNSA. CDR3 nucleotide sequence: TGTGCCAGCAGCTTAGGAGCTAGCGCGACCTACGAGCAGTACTTC. As protein: CASSLGASATYEQYF.

The V gene is TRBV4-3, the J gene TRBJ1-1; D remains ambiguous. V lost 0 bases, J lost 0 bases, and 8 bases lay in between. The CDR3 loop spans 15 amino acids. CDR1 LGHNA and CDR2 YSLEER come from the germline V gene. CDR3 loop: CASSQDIGMNTEAFF. The DNA for the CDR3 is TGCGCCAGCAGCCAAGATATCGGGATGAACACTGAAGCTTTCTTT.

The rearrangement uses TRBV27 and TRBJ2-5, with 8 bases lining up with TRBD1. V lost 2 bases and J lost 5; bases outside the gene matches: 7. The CDR3 loop spans 15 amino acids. CDR1 and CDR2 (germline): MNHEY, SMNVEV (reference sequence). The CDR3 region has the DNA TGTGCCAGCAGTTTAAAGCAGGGGGCATGGGAGACCCAGTACTTC. Amino acid sequence: CASSLKQGAWETQYF.

J is TRBJ1-2 and V is TRBV23-1; D ambiguous. TRBV23-1 is an ORF for which the function is uncertain. This CDR3 comprises 12 residues. Trimming cost V 4 bases and J 8 bases, with 11 bases left between them. Here the CDR3 reads CASSLGEGGYTF. DNA for the CDR3: TGCGCCAGCAGTCTAGGCGAGGGCGGCTACACCTTC.

As concerns this clone: The same CDR3 can be traced to other DNA sequences in this sample. The CDR3 DNA follows: TGTGCCAGCAGCGTAGGGACTAGCGGGGGCCAAGAGACCCAGTACTTC. This sequence encodes CASSVGTSGGQETQYF. The V and J genes are TRBV9 and TRBJ2-5; 13 nucleotides line up with TRBD2. Looked up from germline, CDR1 is SGDLS and CDR2 is YYNGEE. V lost 0 bases, J lost 1 base, and 0 bases stayed unmatched. This CDR3 is built from 16 residues.

V is TRBV6-5 and J is TRBJ2-7; TRBD2 aligns across 10 bases. The CDR3 has 16 residues. J lost 6 bases, V lost 0 bases, and 8 bases had no gene match. The germline V gene has CDR1 MNHEY and CDR2 SVGAGI. DNA of the CDR3: TGTGCCAGCAGTTACTCTCCCCCGGGACTAGCGTCCGAGCAGTACTTC. This translates into CASSYSPPGLASEQYF.

The V call is TRBV18, the J call TRBJ2-3, with a possible D match to TRBD1 (6 bases). Per the germline V gene, CDR1 is KGHSH and CDR2 is LQKENI. The CDR3 loop spans 15 amino acids. The ends were cut back, 2 bases at V and 0 bases at J, with 9 bases in the middle. This CDR3 is CASSPWQGSTDTQYF. The CDR3 DNA sequence: TGTGCCAGCTCACCATGGCAGGGGAGCACAGATACGCAGTATTTT. Drawing the rest from reference TRBV18 and TRBJ2-3, the complete variable domain is NAGVMQNPRHLVRRRGQEARLRCSPMKGHSHVYWYRQLPEEGLKFMVYLQKENIIDESGMPKERFSAEFPKEGPSILRIQQVVRGDSAAYFCASSPWQGSTDTQYFGPGTRLTVL.

V is TRBV5-8 and J is TRBJ2-1; D is undetermined. Trimming stripped 4 bases from V and 8 bases from J, with 22 bases between. From germline, CDR1 is SGHTS and CDR2 YDEGEE. The CDR3 consists of 16 residues. The CDR3 DNA is TGTGCCAGCAGCCTTCCCTCAGGCGTAAGACAATATGAGCAGTTCTTC. Translation gives CASSLPSGVRQYEQFF.

The V and J genes are TRBV10-2 and TRBJ1-6, with D perhaps TRBD1 (6 bases). The CDR3 is made up of 10 amino acids. The ends were cut back, 9 bases at V and 13 bases at J, with 10 bases in the middle. Germline V gene data show CDR1 as WSHSY and CDR2 as SAAADI. The CDR3 region is CARLTGPLHF. CDR3 sequence (DNA): TGCGCCAGACTAACAGGGCCCCTCCACTTT.

The chain joins TRBV7-2 to TRBJ2-5; maybe TRBD2 (6 bases). The CDR3 is 17 residues long. The germline V gene encodes CDR1 SGHTA and CDR2 FQGNSA. V lost 5 bases and J 5 bases, leaving 24 bases between the germline ends. DNA of the CDR3: TGTGCCAGCAGCGGGACCCTCGGAGGGAGGAGGACGGAGACCCAGTACTTC. Residues: CASSGTLGGRRTETQYF.

This clone was recorded once. The genes are TRBV7-9 and TRBJ2-7, with TRBD1 matching 9 bases. This CDR3 contains 16 residues. CDR1 is SEHNR and CDR2 is FQNEAQ in the germline V gene (reference sequence). V was clipped by 5 bases and J by 6 bases; unmatched bases: 14. CDR3 amino acids: CASSPGQGLTNSEQYF. CDR3 sequence (DNA): TGTGCCAGCAGCCCGGGACAGGGACTCACTAATAGCGAGCAGTACTTC.